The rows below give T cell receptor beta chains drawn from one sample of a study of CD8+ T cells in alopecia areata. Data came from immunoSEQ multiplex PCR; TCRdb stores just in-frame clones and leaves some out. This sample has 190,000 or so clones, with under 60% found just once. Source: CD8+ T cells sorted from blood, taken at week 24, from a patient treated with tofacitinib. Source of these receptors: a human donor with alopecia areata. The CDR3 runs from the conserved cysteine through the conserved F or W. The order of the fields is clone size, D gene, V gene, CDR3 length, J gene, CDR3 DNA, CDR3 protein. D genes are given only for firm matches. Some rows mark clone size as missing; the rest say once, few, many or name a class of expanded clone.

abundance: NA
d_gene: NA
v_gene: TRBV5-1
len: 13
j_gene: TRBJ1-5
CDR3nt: TGCGCCAGCAGCTTCGGGGGGGATCAGCCCCAGCATTTT
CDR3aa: CASSFGGDQPQHF

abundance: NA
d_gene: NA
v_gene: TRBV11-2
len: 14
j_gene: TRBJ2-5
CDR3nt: TGTGCCAGCAGCTTAGATTATCAACAAGAGACCCAGTACTTC
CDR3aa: CASSLDYQQETQYF

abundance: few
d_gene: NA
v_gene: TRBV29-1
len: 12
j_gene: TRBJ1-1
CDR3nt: TGCAGCGCTACAGGGATGAACACTGAAGCTTTCTTT
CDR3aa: CSATGMNTEAFF

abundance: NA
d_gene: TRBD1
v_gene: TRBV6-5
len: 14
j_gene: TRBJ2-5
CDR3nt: TGTGCCAGCAGTATAGGGACAGAGGGAGAGACCCAGTACTTC
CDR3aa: CASSIGTEGETQYF

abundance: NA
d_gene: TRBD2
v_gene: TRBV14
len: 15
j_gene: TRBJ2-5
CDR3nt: TGTGCCAGCAGCCCCCGGGAGCGGGGACGAGAGACCCAGTACTTC
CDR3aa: CASSPRERGRETQYF

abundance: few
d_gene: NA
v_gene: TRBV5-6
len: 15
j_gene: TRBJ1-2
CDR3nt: TGTGCCAGCAGCTTGGAGGAGGATTACCACTATGGCTACACCTTC
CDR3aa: CASSLEEDYHYGYTF

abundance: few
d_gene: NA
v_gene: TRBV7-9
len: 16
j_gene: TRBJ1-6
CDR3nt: TGTGCCAGCAGCTCAGAGGGGCGCAGGCGTGATTCACCCCTCCACTTT
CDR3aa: CASSSEGRRRDSPLHF

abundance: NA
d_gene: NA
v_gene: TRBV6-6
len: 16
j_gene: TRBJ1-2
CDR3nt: TGTGCCAGCAGTCGTCTCCCGACAGGAGTCAACTATGGCTACACCTTC
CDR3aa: CASSRLPTGVNYGYTF

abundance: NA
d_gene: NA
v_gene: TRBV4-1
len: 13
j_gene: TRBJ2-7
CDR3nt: TGCGCCAGCAGCCAAGCAGGCTTCTACGAGCAGTACTTC
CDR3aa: CASSQAGFYEQYF

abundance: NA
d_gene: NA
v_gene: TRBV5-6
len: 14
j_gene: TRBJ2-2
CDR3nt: TGTGCCAGCAGCCTCGCAGGAAACACCGGGGAGCTGTTTTTT
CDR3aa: CASSLAGNTGELFF

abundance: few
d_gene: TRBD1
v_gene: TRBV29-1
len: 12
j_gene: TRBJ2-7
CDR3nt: TGCAGCGCCGGGACAGGTTCCTACGAGCAGTACTTC
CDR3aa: CSAGTGSYEQYF

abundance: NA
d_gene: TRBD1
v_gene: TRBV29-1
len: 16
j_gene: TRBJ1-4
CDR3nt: TGCAGCGTTGGGGGAAAGGACAGGGTCTCTAATGAAAAACTGTTTTTT
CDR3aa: CSVGGKDRVSNEKLFF

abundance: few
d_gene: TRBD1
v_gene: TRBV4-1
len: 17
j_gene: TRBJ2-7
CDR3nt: TGCGCCAGCAGCTTTCTCCTCCGGGACAGGGGTGACTACGAGCAGTACTTC
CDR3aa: CASSFLLRDRGDYEQYF

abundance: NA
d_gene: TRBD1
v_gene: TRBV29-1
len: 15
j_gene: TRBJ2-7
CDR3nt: TGCAGCGTTCAGGGAACCGGGACAGACTCCTACGAGCAGTACTTC
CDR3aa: CSVQGTGTDSYEQYF

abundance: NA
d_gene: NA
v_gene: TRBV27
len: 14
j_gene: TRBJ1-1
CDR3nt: TGTGCCAGCAGCTTCAACTCCCTTGACACTGAAGCTTTCTTT
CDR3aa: CASSFNSLDTEAFF

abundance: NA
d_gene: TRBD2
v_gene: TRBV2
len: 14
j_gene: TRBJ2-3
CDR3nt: TGTGCCAGCTTCGCCGGGGGGGCTGCAGATACGCAGTATTTT
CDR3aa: CASFAGGAADTQYF

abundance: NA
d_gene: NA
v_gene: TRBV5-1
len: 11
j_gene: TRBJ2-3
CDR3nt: TGCGCCAGCAGCTCGGAAGATACGCAGTATTTT
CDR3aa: CASSSEDTQYF

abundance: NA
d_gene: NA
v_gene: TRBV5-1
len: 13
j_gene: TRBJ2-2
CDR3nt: TGCGCCAGCAGCTTTAGGGGAACCGGGGAGCTGTTTTTT
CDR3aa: CASSFRGTGELFF

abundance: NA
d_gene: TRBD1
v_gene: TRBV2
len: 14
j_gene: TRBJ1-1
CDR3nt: TGTGCCAGCAGTCACCCGGGACAGGGTACTGAAGCTTTCTTT
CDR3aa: CASSHPGQGTEAFF

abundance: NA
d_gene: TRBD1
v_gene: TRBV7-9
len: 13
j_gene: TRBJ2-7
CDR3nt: TGTGCCAGCAGCCTGGACAGGGGATACGAGCAGTACTTC
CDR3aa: CASSLDRGYEQYF

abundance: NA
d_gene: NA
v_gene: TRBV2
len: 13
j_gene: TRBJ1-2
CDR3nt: TGTGCCAGCACAACAGGGTTAGGCTATGGCTACACCTTC
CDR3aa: CASTTGLGYGYTF

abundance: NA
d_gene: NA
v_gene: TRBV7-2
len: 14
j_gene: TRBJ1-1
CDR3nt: TGTGCCAGCAGCTCCCCCCCAGGGACTCCTGAAGCTTTCTTT
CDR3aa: CASSSPPGTPEAFF

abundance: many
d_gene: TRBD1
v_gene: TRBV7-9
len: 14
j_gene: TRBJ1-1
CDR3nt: TGTGCCAGCAGCTTAAGCGGGACAGCCACTGAAGCTTTCTTT
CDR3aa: CASSLSGTATEAFF

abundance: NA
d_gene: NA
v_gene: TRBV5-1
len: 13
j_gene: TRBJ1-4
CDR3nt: TGCGCCAGCAGCTTGTTCCCTAATGAAAAACTGTTTTTT
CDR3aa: CASSLFPNEKLFF

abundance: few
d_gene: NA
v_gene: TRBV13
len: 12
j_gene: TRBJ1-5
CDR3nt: TGTGCCAGCTCCGAGGGACGGGGGGCCCAGCATTTT
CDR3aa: CASSEGRGAQHF

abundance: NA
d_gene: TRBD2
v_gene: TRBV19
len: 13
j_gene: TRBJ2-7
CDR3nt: TGTGCCAGTAAGGCGGGGGGGTTCTACGAGCAGTACTTC
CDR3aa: CASKAGGFYEQYF

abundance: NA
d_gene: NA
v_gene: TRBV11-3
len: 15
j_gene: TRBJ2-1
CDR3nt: TGTGCCAGCTCGGGGGACCCTGGTGACTACAATGAGCAGTTCTTC
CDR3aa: CASSGDPGDYNEQFF